The rows below give T cell receptor beta chains drawn from one sample of a study of Graves' ophthalmopathy and Graves' hyperthyroidism. TCRdb re-analysed the multiplex PCR reads in MiXCR, keeping a single row per CDR3 protein. The sample carries about 640,000 distinct CDR3 sequences, about two fifths recorded once. Specimen: peripheral blood. The receptors were gathered from an adult man with Graves' ophthalmopathy. CDR3s include the opening cysteine and the closing phenylalanine or tryptophan. A D gene is named only where the DNA matches it firmly. Not all rows give a size; the values are once, few, many and, for expanded clones, a class.

v_gene	d_gene	abundance	j_gene	CDR3aa	CDR3nt
TRBV7-2	.	many	TRBJ1-5	CASSLDRASQPQHF	TGTGCCAGCAGCTTAGATCGCGCTAGTCAGCCCCAGCATTTT
TRBV10-3	TRBD1	.	TRBJ1-3	CASRPGTGLGYTIYF	TGTGCCAGCAGACCCGGGACAGGGTTAGGCTACACCATATATTTT
TRBV7-2	.	.	TRBJ2-5	CASSLNRVGYRIEETQYF	TGTGCCAGCAGCTTAAACAGGGTGGGGTATCGTATCGAAGAGACCCAGTACTTC
TRBV9	TRBD1	many	TRBJ1-5	CASSATGRRQPQHF	TGTGCCAGCAGCGCGACAGGGCGACGGCAGCCCCAGCATTTT
TRBV4-1	.	few	TRBJ1-5	CASSQDYGVPAQPQHF	TGCGCCAGCAGCCAAGATTACGGGGTCCCCGCGCAGCCCCAGCATTTT
TRBV27	.	few	TRBJ1-6	CASSFPGMNSPLHF	TGTGCCAGCAGTTTCCCGGGGATGAATTCACCCCTCCACTTT
TRBV11-3	.	.	TRBJ2-7	CASSFGRELEQYF	TGTGCCAGCAGCTTTGGCAGGGAGCTCGAGCAGTACTTC
TRBV14	.	.	TRBJ1-1	CAGSQVPGDSGTMNTEAFF	TGTGCCGGCAGCCAAGTCCCGGGAGACAGCGGAACCATGAACACTGAAGCTTTCTTT
TRBV24-1	.	.	TRBJ2-1	CATSGPSSYNEQFF	TGTGCCACCAGTGGACCAAGCTCCTACAATGAGCAGTTCTTC
TRBV25-1	.	.	TRBJ1-2	CASQEWAGNYGYTF	TGTGCCAGCCAAGAATGGGCAGGGAACTATGGCTACACCTTC